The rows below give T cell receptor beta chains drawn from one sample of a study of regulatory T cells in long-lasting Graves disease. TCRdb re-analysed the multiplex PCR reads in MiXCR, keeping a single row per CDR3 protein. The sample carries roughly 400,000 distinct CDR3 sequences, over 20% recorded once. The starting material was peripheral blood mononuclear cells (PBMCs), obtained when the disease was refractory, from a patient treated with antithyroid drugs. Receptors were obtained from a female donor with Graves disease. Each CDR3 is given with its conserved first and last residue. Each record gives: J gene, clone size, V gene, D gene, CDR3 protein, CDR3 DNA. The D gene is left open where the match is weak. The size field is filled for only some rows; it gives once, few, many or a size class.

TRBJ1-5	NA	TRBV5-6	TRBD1	CASSRGQGNQPQHF	TGTGCCAGCAGCAGGGGACAGGGTAATCAGCCCCAGCATTTT
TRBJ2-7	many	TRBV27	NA	CASREDSGTVYEQYF	TGTGCCAGCAGAGAAGATAGCGGGACAGTCTACGAGCAGTACTTC
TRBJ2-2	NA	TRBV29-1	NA	CSVTGGAQAGELFF	TGCAGCGTGACTGGGGGGGCGCAAGCCGGGGAGCTGTTTTTT
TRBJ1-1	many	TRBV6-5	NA	CASSFRGGFDTEAFF	TGTGCCAGCAGTTTTCGCGGGGGTTTCGACACTGAAGCTTTCTTT
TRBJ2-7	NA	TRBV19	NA	CASSMGPFGGEQYF	TGTGCCAGTAGTATGGGACCCTTTGGCGGAGAGCAGTACTTC
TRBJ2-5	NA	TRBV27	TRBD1	CASSRTGIQETQYF	TGTGCCAGCAGTCGGACAGGGATACAAGAGACCCAGTACTTC
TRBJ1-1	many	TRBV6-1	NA	CASSEVQRGNTEAFF	TGTGCCAGCAGTGAAGTGCAAAGGGGGAACACTGAAGCTTTCTTT
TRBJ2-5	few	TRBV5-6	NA	CASSFALPYQETQYF	TGTGCCAGCAGCTTCGCACTCCCGTACCAAGAGACCCAGTACTTC
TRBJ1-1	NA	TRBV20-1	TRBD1	CSARDDRAQSDTEAFF	TGCAGTGCTAGAGACGACAGGGCGCAGAGCGACACTGAAGCTTTCTTT
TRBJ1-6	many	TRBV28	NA	CASSPRTDAHSPLHF	TGTGCCAGCAGTCCACGGACAGACGCCCATTCACCCCTCCACTTT
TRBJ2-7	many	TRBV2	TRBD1	CAALRTGGSSYEQYF	TGTGCCGCACTTCGGACAGGGGGAAGCTCCTACGAGCAGTACTTC
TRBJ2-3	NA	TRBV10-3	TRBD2	CAISDPGLAERTDTQYF	TGTGCCATCAGTGATCCCGGACTAGCGGAGCGAACAGATACGCAGTATTTT
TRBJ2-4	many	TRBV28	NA	CASSPQGIRNIQYF	TGTGCCAGCAGTCCCCAGGGTATTCGGAACATTCAGTACTTC
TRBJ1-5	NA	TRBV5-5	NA	CASSVGAAHSNQPQHF	TGTGCCAGCAGCGTGGGAGCCGCCCATAGCAATCAGCCCCAGCATTTT
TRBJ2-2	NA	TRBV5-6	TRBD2	CASSALAGVAGELFF	TGTGCCAGCAGCGCACTAGCGGGAGTAGCCGGGGAGCTGTTTTTT
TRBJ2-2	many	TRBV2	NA	CASRGGTGELFF	TGTGCCAGCAGGGGAGGTACCGGGGAGCTGTTTTTT
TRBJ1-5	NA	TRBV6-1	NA	CASSTEIRGPQHF	TGTGCCAGCAGTACCGAAATCCGGGGGCCCCAGCATTTT
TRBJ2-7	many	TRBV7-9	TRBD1	CASSLNLGTGAFEQYF	TGTGCCAGCAGCTTAAATCTCGGGACAGGCGCTTTCGAGCAGTACTTC
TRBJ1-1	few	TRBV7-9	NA	CASSFFGDGTEAFF	TGTGCCAGCAGCTTTTTTGGGGATGGCACTGAAGCTTTCTTT
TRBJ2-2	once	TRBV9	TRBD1	CASSATGGGTGELFF	TGTGCCAGCAGCGCGACAGGGGGTGGAACCGGGGAGCTGTTTTTT
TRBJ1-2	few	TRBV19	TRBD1	CASTPGQANYGYTF	TGTGCCAGTACACCCGGACAGGCTAACTATGGCTACACCTTC
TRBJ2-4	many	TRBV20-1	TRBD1	CSATDRVEAKNIQYF	TGCAGTGCTACAGACAGGGTCGAAGCCAAAAACATTCAGTACTTC
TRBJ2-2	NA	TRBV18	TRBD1	CASSPQGAVGELFF	TGTGCCAGCTCACCACAGGGGGCCGTCGGGGAGCTGTTTTTT
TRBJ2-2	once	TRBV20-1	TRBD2	CSARTPGLASSGELFF	TGCAGTGCTAGAACCCCAGGACTAGCTTCAAGCGGGGAGCTGTTTTTT
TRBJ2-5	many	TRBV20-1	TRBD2	CSATKRELETQYF	TGCAGTGCTACTAAGCGGGAGCTGGAGACCCAGTACTTC
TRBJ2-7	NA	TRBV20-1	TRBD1	CSAIPGQGDYEQYF	TGCAGTGCTATACCGGGACAGGGTGACTACGAGCAGTACTTC
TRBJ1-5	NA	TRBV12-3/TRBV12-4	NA	CASSSDYSNQPQHF	TGTGCCAGCAGTTCAGATTATAGCAATCAGCCCCAGCATTTT
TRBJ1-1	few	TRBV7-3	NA	CASSLEGGGEAFF	TGTGCCAGCAGCTTAGAGGGAGGGGGAGAAGCTTTCTTT
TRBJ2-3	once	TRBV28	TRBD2	CASSSRLARGYTQYF	TGTGCCAGCAGTTCGAGACTAGCGCGAGGGTATACGCAGTATTTT
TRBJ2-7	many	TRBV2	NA	CASSEGPTGEQYF	TGTGCCAGCAGTGAGGGCCCGACCGGGGAGCAGTACTTC
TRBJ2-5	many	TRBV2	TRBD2	CASEFQGGETQYF	TGTGCCAGCGAGTTTCAGGGAGGGGAGACCCAGTACTTC
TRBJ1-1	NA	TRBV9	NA	CASSAHRNTEAFF	TGTGCCAGCAGCGCGCACAGGAACACTGAAGCTTTTTTT
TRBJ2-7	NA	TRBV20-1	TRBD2	CSARGAREDYYEQYF	TGCAGTGCTAGAGGGGCGCGGGAGGATTACTACGAGCAGTACTTC
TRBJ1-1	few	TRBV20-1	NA	CSAMTFPVMNTEAFF	TGCAGTGCTATGACATTCCCAGTCATGAACACTGAAGCTTTCTTT
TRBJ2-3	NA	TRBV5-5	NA	CASSLLVGGSTDTQYF	TGTGCCAGCAGCTTGCTGGTCGGGGGCAGCACAGATACGCAGTATTTT
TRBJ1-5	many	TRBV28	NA	CASSYLGTNQPQHF	TGTGCCAGCAGTTATCTAGGGACTAATCAGCCCCAGCATTTT
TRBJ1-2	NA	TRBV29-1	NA	CSVVTGPNYGHTF	TGCAGCGTAGTGACAGGACCTAACTATGGCCACACCTTC
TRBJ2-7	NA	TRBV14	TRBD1	CASSPRTGLSSYEQYF	TGTGCCAGCAGCCCCAGGACAGGTCTTAGCTCCTACGAGCAGTACTTC
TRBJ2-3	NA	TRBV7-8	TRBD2	CASSLPAGGDTQYF	TGTGCCAGCAGCTTACCGGCGGGAGGGGATACGCAGTATTTT
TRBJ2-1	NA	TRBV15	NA	CATSREGGGTVYNEQFF	TGTGCCACCAGCAGAGAAGGCGGGGGGACAGTCTACAATGAGCAGTTCTTC
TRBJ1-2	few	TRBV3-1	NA	CASSQGDFYGYTF	TGTGCCAGCAGCCAAGGTGATTTCTATGGCTACACCTTC